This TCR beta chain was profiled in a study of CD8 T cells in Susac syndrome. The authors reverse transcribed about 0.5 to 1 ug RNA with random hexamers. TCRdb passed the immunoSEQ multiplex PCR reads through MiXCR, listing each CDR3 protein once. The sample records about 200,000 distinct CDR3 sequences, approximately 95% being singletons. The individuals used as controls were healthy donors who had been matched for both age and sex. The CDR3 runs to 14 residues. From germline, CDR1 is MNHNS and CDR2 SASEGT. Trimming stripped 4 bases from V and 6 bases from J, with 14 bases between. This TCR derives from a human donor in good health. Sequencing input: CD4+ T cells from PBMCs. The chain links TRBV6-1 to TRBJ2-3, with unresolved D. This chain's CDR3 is CASSGQDLGDTQYF. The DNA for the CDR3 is TGTGCCAGCAGTGGACAAGATTTAGGTGATACGCAGTATTTT.